This T cell receptor (beta chain) was obtained from a study of blood T cell repertoires in COVID-19 (dated by TCRdb to the early 2020s). As for the study more broadly: Collaborator samples came from the United States, Italy and Spain and covered acute and convalescent phases of COVID-19. The samples were drawn from the first 160 participants of the ongoing ImmuneRACE study and from over 950 subjects provided by 6 global collaborators. Where HLA class I and class II types were available, the types were taken from metadata supplied by the sample provider, not from assay-based typing. The dataset comprised deeply sampled blood TCRbeta repertoires from subjects exposed to, actively infected with, or recovered from COVID-19. The material from the prospective study consisted of cDNA or gDNA derived from T cells, B-cell-depleted T cells, or PBMCs. Sample metadata almost always included a de-identified subject ID, COVID-19 status, age in years and sex. The repertoires were released in a freely available public database meant as a resource for research on the immune response to SARS-CoV-2. The study at large found these results: The amount of clinical and demographic metadata varied by source and participant and was provided uncurated.

Participants in the prospective study were aged about 18 to 100 years, lived in under 30 United States geographic areas, and enrolled through a virtual design. Cohort assignment in the prospective study relied on participant-reported clinical history from a screening survey and a study questionnaire. For ImmuneRACE Cohort 3, a participant was defined as recovered based on two consecutive negative NP/OP PCR tests, clearance by a healthcare professional, or resolution of symptoms. Mobile phlebotomists in the prospective study collected whole blood, serum and a nasopharyngeal or oropharyngeal swab from every participant. Additional blood draws and questionnaires over an approximately two-month period could optionally be provided by prospective study participants. Before DNA extraction, blood samples from the prospective study were shipped at room temperature or frozen. TCRbeta CDR3 regions were amplified from genomic DNA using the immunoSEQ Assay, a bias-controlled multiplex PCR. On the authors' methods: Nucleated cell counts per sample were estimated from amplification of reference gene primers within the assay. To quantify the absolute abundance of each unique TCRbeta CDR3 rearrangement, sequence reads were collapsed and filtered. For each sample, productive Simpson clonality was calculated by taking the square root of Simpson's diversity index across productive rearrangements. Sourced from immuneACCESS, this table was stored by TCRdb with only in-frame sequences that have V and J called. A share of the clones is absent; for the studies checked, an unresolved V gene accounts for under half, and the remainder has no known explanation. The V and J calls and clone size were taken over from that table, and D and trimming were inferred from the DNA. In all, the sample holds 200,000 to 250,000 clones, and approximately 80% of those were seen once. The ten most abundant clones make up around 16% of the sample.

Turning to this clone: Its cognate antigen has yet to be identified. No much larger clone exists at a distance of one base, and base qualities are not known.

In the germline V gene (reference sequence), CDR1 corresponds to SEHNR and CDR2 to FQNEAQ. Spanning cysteine to phenylalanine, the CDR3 consists of 16 amino acids. Just the 48-base CDR3 DNA is kept, in frame starting at base 1. V is reduced by 5 bases and J by 6 bases, leaving a spacing of 17 bases between them. What was sequenced was PBMCs or T cells enriched from blood (not recorded which). This receptor was taken from a middle-aged man who had recovered from COVID-19. Rearrangement joined TRBV7-9 to TRBJ1-6; TRBD1 is perhaps the D gene, given 6 matching bases. The CDR3 region has the sequence CASSGRTDEPNSPLHF. DNA sequence: TGTGCCAGCAGCGGACGGACAGACGAACCTAATTCACCCCTCCACTTT. Supplemented by the reference TRBV7-9 and TRBJ1-6 proteins around the CDR3, the complete variable domain is DTGVSQNPRHKITKRGQNVTFRCDPISEHNRLYWYRQTLGQGPEFLTYFQNEAQLEKSRLLSDRFSAERPKGSFSTLEIQRTEQGDSAMYLCASSGRTDEPNSPLHFGNGTRLTVT.